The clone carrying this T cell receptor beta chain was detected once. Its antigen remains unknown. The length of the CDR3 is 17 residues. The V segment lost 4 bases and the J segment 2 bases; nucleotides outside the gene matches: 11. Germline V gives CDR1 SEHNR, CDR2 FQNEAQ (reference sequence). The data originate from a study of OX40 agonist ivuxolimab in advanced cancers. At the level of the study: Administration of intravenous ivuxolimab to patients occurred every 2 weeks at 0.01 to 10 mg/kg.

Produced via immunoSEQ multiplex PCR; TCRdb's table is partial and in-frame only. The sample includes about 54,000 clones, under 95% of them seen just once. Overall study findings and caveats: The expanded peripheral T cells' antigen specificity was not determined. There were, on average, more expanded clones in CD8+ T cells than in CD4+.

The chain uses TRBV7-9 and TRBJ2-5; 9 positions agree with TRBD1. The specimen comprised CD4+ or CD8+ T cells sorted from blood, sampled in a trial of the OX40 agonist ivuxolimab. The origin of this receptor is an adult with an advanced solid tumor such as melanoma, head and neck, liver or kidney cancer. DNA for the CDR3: TGTGCCAGCAGCTCTCCTACAGGGGGCCCGTATCAAGAGACCCAGTACTTC. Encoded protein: CASSSPTGGPYQETQYF.